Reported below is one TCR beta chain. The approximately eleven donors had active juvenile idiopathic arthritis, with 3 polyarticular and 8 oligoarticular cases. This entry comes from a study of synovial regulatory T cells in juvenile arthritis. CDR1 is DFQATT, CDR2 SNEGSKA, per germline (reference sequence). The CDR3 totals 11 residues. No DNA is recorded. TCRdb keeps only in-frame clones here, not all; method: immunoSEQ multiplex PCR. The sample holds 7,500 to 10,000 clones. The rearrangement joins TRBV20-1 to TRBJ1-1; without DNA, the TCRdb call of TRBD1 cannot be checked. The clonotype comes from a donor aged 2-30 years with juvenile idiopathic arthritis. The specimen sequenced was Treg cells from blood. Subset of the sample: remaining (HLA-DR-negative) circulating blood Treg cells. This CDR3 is CSATGNTEAFF.